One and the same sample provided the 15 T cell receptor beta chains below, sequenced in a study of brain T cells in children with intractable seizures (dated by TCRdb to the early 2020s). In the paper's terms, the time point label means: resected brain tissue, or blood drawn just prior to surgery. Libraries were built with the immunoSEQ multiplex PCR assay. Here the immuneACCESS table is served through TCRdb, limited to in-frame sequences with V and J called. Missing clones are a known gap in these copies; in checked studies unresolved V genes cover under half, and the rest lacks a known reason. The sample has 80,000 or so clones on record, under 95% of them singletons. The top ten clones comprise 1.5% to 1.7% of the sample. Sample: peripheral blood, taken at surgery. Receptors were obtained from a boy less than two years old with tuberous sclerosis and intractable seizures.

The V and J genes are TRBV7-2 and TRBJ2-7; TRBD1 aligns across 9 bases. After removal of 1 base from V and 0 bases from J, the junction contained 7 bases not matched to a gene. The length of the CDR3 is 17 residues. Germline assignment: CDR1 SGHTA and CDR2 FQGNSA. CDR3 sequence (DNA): TGTGCCAGCAGCTTAGTCTGGAGGACAGGGGCCTCCTACGAGCAGTACTTC. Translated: CASSLVWRTGASYEQYF.

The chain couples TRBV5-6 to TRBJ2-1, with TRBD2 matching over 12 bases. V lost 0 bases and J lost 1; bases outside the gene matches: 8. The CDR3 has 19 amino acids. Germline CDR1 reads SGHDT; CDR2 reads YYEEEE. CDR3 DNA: TGTGCCAGCAGCTTGGGACTAGCGGGGGAATACAGGTCCTACAATGAGCAGTTCTTC. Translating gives CASSLGLAGEYRSYNEQFF. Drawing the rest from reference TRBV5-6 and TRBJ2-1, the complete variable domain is DAGVTQSPTHLIKTRGQQVTLRCSPKSGHDTVSWYQQALGQGPQFIFQYYEEEERQRGNFPDRFSGHQFPNYSSELNVNALLLGDSALYLCASSLGLAGEYRSYNEQFFGPGTRLTVL.

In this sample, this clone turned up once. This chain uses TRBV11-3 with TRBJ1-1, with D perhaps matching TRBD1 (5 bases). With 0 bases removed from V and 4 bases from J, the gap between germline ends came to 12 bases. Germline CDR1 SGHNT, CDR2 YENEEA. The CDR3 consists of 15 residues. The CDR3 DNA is TGTGCCAGCAGCTTAGAGGGGGTATCGGGCACTGAAGCTTTCTTT. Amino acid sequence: CASSLEGVSGTEAFF.

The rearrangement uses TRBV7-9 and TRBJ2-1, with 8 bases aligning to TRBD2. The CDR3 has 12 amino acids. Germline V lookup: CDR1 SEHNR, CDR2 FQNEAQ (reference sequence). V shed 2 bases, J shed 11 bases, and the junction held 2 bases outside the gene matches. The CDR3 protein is CASSLTSGQQFF. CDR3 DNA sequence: TGTGCCAGCAGCTTAACTAGCGGCCAGCAGTTCTTC.

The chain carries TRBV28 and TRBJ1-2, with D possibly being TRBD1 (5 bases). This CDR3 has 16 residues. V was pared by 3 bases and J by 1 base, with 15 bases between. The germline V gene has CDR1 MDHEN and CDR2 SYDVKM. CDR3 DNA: TGTGCCAGCAGTTTTTACCGACAGCAGTATAACTATGGCTACACCTTC. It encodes CASSFYRQQYNYGYTF.

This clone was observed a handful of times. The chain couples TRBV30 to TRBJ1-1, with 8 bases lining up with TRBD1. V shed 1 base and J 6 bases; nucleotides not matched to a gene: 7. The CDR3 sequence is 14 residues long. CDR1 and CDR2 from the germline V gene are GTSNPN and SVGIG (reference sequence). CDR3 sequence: CAWSEPGGFPEAFF. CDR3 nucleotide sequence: TGTGCCTGGAGTGAGCCAGGGGGCTTCCCTGAAGCTTTCTTT.

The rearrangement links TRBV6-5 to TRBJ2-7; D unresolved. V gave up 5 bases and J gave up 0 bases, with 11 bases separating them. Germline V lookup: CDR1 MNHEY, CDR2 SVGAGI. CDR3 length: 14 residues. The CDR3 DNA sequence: TGTGCCAGCAGTCTTCCAACGAACTCCTACGAGCAGTACTTC. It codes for CASSLPTNSYEQYF.

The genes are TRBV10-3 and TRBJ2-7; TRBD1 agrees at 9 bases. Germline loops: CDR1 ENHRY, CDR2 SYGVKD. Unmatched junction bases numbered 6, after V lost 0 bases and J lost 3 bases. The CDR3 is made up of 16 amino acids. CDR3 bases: TGTGCCATCAGTGAGTCGGGTGACAGGGGGATCTACGAGCAGTACTTC. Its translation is CAISESGDRGIYEQYF.

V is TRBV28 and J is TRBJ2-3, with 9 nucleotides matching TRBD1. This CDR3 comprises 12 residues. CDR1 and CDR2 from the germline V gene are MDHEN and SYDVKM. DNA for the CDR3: TGTGCTACAGGGGGCAGGACAGATACGCAGTATTTT. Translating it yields CATGGRTDTQYF.

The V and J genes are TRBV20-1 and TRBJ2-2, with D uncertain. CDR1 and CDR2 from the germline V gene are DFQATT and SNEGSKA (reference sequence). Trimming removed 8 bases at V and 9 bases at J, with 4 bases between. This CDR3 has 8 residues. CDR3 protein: CSSRELFF. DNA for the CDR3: TGCAGTTCCAGGGAGCTGTTTTTT.

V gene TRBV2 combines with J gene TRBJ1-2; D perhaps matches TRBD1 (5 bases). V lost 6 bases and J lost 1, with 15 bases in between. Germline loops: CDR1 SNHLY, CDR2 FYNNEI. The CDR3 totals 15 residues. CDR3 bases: TGTGCCAGCAGCGAGAGACAGAGACTTAACTATGGCTACACCTTC. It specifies CASSERQRLNYGYTF.

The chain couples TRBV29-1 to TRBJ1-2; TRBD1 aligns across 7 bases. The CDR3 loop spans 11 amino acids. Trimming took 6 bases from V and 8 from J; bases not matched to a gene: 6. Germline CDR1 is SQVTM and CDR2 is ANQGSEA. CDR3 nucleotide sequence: TGCAGCGTAGGAGGACAGGAAGGCTACACCTTC. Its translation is CSVGGQEGYTF.

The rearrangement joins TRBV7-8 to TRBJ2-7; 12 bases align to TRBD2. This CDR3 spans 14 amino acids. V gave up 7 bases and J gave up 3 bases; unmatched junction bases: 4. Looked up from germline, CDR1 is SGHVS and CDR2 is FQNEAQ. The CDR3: CASTASGRVYEQYF. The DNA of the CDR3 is TGTGCCAGCACCGCTAGCGGGAGGGTCTACGAGCAGTACTTC.

CDR3 loop: CASSPQMTTYEQFF. The CDR3 nucleotides are TGTGCCAGCTCACCACAGATGACGACGTATGAGCAGTTCTTC. The chain has TRBV18 and TRBJ2-1; no clear D. From germline, CDR1 is KGHSH and CDR2 LQKENI. V was trimmed by 1 base and J by 8 bases, leaving 12 bases between them. This CDR3 has 14 amino acids.

For the CDR3, the DNA is TGTGCCAGCCGTACGGGGGAGACAGGGCCCTATGGCTACACCTTC. It encodes CASRTGETGPYGYTF. V is TRBV6-5 and J is TRBJ1-2, with 7 bases fitting TRBD1. The CDR3 covers 15 residues. The germline V gene encodes CDR1 MNHEY and CDR2 SVGAGI. V trimming: 8 bases; J trimming: 4 bases; junction bases outside the gene matches: 13.